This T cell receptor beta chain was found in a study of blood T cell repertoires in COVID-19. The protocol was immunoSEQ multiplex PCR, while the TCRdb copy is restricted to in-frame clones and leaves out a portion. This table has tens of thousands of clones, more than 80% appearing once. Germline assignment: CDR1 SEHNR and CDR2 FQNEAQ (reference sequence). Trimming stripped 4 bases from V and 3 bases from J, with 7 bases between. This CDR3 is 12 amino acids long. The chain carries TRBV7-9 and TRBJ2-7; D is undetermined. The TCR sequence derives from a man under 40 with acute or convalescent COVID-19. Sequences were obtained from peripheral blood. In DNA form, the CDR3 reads TGTGCCAGCAGCTACCAGGTCTACGAGCAGTACTTC. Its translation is CASSYQVYEQYF.